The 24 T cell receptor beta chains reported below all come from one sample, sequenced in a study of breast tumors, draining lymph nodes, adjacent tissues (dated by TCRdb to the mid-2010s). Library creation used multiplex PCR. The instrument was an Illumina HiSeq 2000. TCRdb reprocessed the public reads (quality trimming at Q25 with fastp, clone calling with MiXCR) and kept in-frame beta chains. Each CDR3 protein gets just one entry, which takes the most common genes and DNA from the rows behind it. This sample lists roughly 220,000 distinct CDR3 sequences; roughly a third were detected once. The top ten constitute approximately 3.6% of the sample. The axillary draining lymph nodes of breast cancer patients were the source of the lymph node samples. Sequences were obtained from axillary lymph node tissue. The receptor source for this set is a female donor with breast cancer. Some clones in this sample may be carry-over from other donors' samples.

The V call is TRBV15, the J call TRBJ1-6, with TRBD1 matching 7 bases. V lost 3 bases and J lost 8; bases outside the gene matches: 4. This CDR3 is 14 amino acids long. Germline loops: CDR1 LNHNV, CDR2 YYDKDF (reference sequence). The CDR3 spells CATSRTGSDSPLHF. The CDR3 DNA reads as TGTGCCACCAGCAGGACAGGGTCGGATTCACCCCTCCACTTT.

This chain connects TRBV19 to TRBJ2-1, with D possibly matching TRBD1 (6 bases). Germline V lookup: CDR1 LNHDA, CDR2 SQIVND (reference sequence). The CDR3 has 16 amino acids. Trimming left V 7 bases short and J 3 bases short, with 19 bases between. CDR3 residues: CASTTTGTNIYNEQFF. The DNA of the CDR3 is TGTGCCAGTACTACTACAGGGACAAACATCTACAATGAGCAGTTCTTC.

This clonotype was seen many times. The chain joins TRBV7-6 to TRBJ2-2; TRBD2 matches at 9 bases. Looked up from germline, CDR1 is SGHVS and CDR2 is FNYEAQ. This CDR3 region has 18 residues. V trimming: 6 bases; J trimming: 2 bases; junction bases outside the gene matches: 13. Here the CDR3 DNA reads TGTGCCAGCAGGCGCACTAGCGGGCAGGGGACAAACACCGGGGAGCTGTTTTTT. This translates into CASRRTSGQGTNTGELFF.

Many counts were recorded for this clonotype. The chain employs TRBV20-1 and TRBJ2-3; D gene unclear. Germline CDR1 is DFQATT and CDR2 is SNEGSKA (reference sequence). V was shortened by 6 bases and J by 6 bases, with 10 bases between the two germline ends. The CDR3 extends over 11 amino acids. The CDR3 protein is CSAAITDTQYF. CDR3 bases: TGCAGTGCGGCTATTACTGATACGCAGTATTTT.

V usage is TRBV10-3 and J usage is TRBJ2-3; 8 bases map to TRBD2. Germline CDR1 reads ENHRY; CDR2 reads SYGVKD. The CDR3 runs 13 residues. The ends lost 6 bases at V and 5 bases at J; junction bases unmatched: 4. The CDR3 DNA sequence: TGTGCCATCAGCGGGGGGGCCAGAGATACGCAGTATTTT. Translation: CAISGGARDTQYF.

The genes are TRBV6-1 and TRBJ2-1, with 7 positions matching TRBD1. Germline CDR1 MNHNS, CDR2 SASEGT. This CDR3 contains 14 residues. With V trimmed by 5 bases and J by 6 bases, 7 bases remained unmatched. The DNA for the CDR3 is TGTGCCAGCAGTCCCGGACAGGTGGGCAATGAGCAGTTCTTC. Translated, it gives CASSPGQVGNEQFF.

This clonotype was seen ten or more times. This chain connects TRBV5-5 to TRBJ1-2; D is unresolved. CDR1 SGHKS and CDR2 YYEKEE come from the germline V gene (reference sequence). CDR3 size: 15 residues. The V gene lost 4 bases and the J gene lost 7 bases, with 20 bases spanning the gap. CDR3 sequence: CASSPVGVSNAGYTF. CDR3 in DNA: TGTGCCAGCAGCCCCGTCGGAGTCTCAAACGCTGGCTACACCTTC.

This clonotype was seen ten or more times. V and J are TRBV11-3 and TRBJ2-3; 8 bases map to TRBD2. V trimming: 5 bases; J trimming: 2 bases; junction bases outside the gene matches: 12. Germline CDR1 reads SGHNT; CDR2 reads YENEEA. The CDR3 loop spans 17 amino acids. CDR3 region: CASSPRLGGGYTDTQYF. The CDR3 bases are TGTGCCAGCAGCCCACGACTAGGCGGGGGGTACACAGATACGCAGTATTTT.

CDR3 DNA sequence: TGCAGTGCTAGTGCAGGGGGCGTTGGAAACACCATATATTTT. Its protein is CSASAGGVGNTIYF. This chain links TRBV20-1 with TRBJ1-3; TRBD1 aligns across 8 bases. V lost 3 bases and J lost 3; bases outside the gene matches: 4. The CDR3 contains 14 residues. Germline CDR1 and CDR2: DFQATT and SNEGSKA (reference sequence).

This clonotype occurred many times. Here the CDR3 reads CASSESMGGYEQYF. The CDR3 nucleotides read TGTGCCAGCTCGGAATCGATGGGTGGCTACGAGCAGTACTTC. The V call is TRBV18, the J call TRBJ2-7; D is undetermined. This CDR3 spans 14 amino acids. V dropped 6 bases and J dropped 3 bases, with 15 bases sitting between them. The germline gives CDR1 KGHSH, CDR2 LQKENI.

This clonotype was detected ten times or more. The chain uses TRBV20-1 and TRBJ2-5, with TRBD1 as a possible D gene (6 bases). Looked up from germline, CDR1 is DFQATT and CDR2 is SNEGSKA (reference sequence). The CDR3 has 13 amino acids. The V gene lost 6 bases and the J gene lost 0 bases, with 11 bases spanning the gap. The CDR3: CSARTVNQETQYF. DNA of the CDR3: TGCAGTGCCCGGACAGTTAACCAAGAGACCCAGTACTTC.

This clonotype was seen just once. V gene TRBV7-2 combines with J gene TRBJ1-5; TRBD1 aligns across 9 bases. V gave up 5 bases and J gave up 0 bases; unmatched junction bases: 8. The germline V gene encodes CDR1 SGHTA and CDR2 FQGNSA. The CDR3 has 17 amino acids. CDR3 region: CASSTQTGGYSNQPQHF. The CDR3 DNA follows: TGTGCCAGCAGCACCCAGACAGGGGGTTATAGCAATCAGCCCCAGCATTTT.

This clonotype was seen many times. CDR3: CATSEAGTGERETQYF. As DNA, the CDR3 is TGTGCCACCAGTGAAGCCGGGACAGGGGAGAGGGAGACCCAGTACTTC. The V call is TRBV24-1, the J call TRBJ2-5; TRBD1 aligns across 10 bases. The germline V gene encodes CDR1 KGHDR and CDR2 SFDVKD. CDR3 length equals 16 residues. J lost 5 bases, V lost 4 bases, and 9 bases had no gene match.

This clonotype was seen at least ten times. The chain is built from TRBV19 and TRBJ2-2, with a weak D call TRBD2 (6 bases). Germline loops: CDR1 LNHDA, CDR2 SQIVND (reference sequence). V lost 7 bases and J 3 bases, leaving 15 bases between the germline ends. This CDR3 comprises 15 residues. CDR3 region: CASNSAGLHTGELFF. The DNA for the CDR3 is TGTGCCAGTAATTCAGCGGGCCTCCACACCGGGGAGCTGTTTTTT.

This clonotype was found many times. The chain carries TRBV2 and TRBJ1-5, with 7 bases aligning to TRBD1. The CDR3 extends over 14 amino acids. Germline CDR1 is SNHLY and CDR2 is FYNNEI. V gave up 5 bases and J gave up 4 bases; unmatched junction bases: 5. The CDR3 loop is CASSRGTENQPQHF. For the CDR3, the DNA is TGTGCCAGCAGTAGGGGGACAGAAAATCAGCCCCAGCATTTT.

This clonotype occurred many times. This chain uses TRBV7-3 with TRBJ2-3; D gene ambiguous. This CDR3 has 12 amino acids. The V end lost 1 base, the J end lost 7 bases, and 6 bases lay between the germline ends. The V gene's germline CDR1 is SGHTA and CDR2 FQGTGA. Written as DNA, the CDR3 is TGTGCCAGCAGCTTAAACCTCAATACGCAGTATTTT. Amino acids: CASSLNLNTQYF.

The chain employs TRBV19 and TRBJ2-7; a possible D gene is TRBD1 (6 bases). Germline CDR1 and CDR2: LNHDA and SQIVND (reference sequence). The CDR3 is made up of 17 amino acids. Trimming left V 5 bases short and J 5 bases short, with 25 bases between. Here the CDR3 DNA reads TGTGCCAGTAGTTGTTACAGGGACCGTGGGAGTTGGGACGAGCAGTACTTC. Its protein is CASSCYRDRGSWDEQYF.

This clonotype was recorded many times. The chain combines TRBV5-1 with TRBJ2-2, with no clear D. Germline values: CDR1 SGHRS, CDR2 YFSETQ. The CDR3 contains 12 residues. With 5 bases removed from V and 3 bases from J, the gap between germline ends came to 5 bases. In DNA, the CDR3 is TGCGCCAGCAGTAGGGACACCGGGGAGCTGTTTTTT. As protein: CASSRDTGELFF.

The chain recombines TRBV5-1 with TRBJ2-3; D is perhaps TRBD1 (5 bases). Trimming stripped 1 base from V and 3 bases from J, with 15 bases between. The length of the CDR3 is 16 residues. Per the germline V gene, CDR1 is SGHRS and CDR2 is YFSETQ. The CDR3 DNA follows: TGCGCCAGCAGCTTGCATGGCAGGGAAGGGACAGATACGCAGTATTTT. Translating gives CASSLHGREGTDTQYF. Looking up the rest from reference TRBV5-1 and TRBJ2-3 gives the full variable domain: KAGVTQTPRYLIKTRGQQVTLSCSPISGHRSVSWYQQTPGQGLQFLFEYFSETQRNKGNFPGRFSGRQFSNSRSEMNVSTLELGDSALYLCASSLHGREGTDTQYFGPGTRLTVL.

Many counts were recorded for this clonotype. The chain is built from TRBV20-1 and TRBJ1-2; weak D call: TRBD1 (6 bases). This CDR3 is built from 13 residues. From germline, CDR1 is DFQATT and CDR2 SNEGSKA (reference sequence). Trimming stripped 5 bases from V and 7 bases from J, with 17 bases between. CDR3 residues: CSAAGQPGGGYTF. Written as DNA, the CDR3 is TGCAGTGCTGCAGGACAGCCCGGGGGTGGCTACACCTTC.

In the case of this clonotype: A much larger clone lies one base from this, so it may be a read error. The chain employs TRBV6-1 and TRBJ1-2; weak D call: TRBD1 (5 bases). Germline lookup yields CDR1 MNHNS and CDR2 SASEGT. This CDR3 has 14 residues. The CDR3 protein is CAGSDPRPGRGYTF. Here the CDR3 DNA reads TGTGCCGGCAGTGACCCCCGGCCAGGGCGAGGCTACACCTTC.

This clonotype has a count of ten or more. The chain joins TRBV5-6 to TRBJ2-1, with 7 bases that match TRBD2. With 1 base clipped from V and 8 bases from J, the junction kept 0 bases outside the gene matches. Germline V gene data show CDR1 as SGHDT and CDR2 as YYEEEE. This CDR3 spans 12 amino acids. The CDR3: CASSLSGDEQFF. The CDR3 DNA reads TGTGCCAGCAGCTTGAGCGGGGATGAGCAGTTCTTC.

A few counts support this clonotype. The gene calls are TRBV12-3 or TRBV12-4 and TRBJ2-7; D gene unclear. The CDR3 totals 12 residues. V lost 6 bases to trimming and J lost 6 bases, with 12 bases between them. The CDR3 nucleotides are TGTGCCAGCAGGGACCGGATGGGCGAGCAGTACTTC. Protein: CASRDRMGEQYF.

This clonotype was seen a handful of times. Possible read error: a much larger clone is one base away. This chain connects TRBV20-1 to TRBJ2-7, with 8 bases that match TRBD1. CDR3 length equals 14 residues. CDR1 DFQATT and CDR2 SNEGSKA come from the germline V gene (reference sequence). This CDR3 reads CSAVTGVKSSEQYF. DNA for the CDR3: TGCAGTGCTGTGACAGGGGTGAAATCCTCCGAGCAGTACTTC.